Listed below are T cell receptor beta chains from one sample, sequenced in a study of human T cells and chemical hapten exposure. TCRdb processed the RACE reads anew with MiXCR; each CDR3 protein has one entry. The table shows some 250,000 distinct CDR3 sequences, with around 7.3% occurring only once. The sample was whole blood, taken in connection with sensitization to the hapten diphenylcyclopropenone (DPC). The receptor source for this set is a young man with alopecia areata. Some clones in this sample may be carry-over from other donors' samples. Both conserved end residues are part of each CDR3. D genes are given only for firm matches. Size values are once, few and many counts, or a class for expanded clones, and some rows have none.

CASSLYQGATKNIQYF	TGTGCCAGCAGCTTATACCAGGGGGCAACCAAAAACATTCAGTACTTC	TRBV7-2	TRBJ2-4	TRBD1	few
CASSQVGGSTEAFF	TGCGCCAGCAGCCAAGTAGGGGGGTCCACTGAAGCTTTCTTT	TRBV4-3	TRBJ1-1	.	.
CSAQPGKQYF	TGCAGTGCCCAACCGGGGAAGCAGTACTTC	TRBV20-1	TRBJ2-7	.	.
CASSPRVAGTDTQYF	TGTGCCAGCAGTCCCCGGGTAGCGGGCACAGATACGCAGTATTTT	TRBV28	TRBJ2-3	.	.
CAISDWGNSAFF	TGTGCCATCAGTGATTGGGGGAATTCAGCTTTCTTT	TRBV10-3	TRBJ1-1	.	.
CASSEEVGYEQYF	TGCGCCAGCAGCGAGGAGGTAGGCTACGAGCAGTACTTC	TRBV4-1	TRBJ2-7	.	few
CASSPQKGAGGYF	TGTGCCAGCAGTCCCCAGAAAGGGGCAGGGGGGTACTTC	TRBV6-6	TRBJ2-4	TRBD1	few
CSVKDSQETQYF	TGCAGCGTGAAGGACAGCCAAGAGACCCAGTACTTC	TRBV29-1	TRBJ2-5	.	.
CASSAPTSGGYEQYF	TGTGCCAGCAGTGCACCGACTAGCGGGGGCTACGAGCAGTACTTC	TRBV6-2/TRBV6-3	TRBJ2-7	TRBD2	few
CASSLEGQEYGYTF	TGCGCCAGCAGCTTAGAGGGGCAGGAGTATGGCTACACCTTC	TRBV5-1	TRBJ1-2	.	many
CARVTGFLYGYTF	TGTGCCAGAGTGACAGGGTTTCTCTATGGCTACACCTTC	TRBV2	TRBJ1-2	TRBD1	many
CASSFGQGFYGYTF	TGCGCCAGCAGCTTCGGACAGGGGTTCTATGGCTACACCTTC	TRBV5-1	TRBJ1-2	TRBD1	many
CASSPRGGVVAKNIQYF	TGTGCCAGCAGCCCGAGAGGCGGGGTGGTTGCCAAAAACATTCAGTACTTC	TRBV7-2	TRBJ2-4	.	few
CASSILPGQGSLNEQFF	TGCGCCAGCAGCATTTTACCGGGACAGGGGTCGCTTAATGAGCAGTTCTTC	TRBV4-1	TRBJ2-1	TRBD1	few
CASSDSREETGFCETQYF	TGTGCCAGCAGTGACTCACGCGAGGAGACAGGGTTTTGTGAGACCCAGTACTTC	TRBV6-4	TRBJ2-5	TRBD1	many
CASSLGGEKNIQYF	TGTGCCAGCAGTTTGGGCGGGGAAAAAAACATTCAGTACTTC	TRBV12-3/TRBV12-4	TRBJ2-4	.	.
CSALQGWGYTF	TGCAGTGCGCTACAGGGATGGGGCTACACCTTC	TRBV20-1	TRBJ1-2	.	few
CASSPAGGSSYEQYF	TGTGCCAGCAGCCCAGCGGGGGGAAGCTCCTACGAGCAGTACTTC	TRBV6-2/TRBV6-3	TRBJ2-7	TRBD2	.
CASSLSSRGLREKLFF	TGTGCCAGCAGCTTAAGTAGTCGGGGTCTGAGGGAAAAACTGTTTTTT	TRBV7-9	TRBJ1-4	.	.
CASSSGTGGTDTQYF	TGTGCCAGCAGTTCCGGGACAGGGGGGACAGATACGCAGTATTTT	TRBV6-6	TRBJ2-3	TRBD1	.